This is a list of T cell receptor beta chains from one sample in a study of blood T cell repertoires in COVID-19. Profiled with immunoSEQ multiplex PCR; TCRdb holds only in-frame clones, not every one. Of fewer than 65,000 clones listed, 91% were seen once; the top ten hold 7% to 8%. The sample taken for sequencing was peripheral blood. The receptor source for this set is an older woman with active or convalescent COVID-19. Each CDR3 is given with its conserved first and last residue. D genes are given only for firm matches. Only part of the rows carry a size: once, few, many, or a class if the clone is expanded.

V gene: TRBV5-1
clone size: -
D gene: TRBD1
J gene: TRBJ2-7
CDR3 protein: CASSLGTGGGQYF
CDR3 DNA: TGCGCCAGCAGCTTGGGAACAGGGGGCGGGCAGTACTTC

V gene: TRBV28
clone size: -
D gene: TRBD1
J gene: TRBJ1-2
CDR3 protein: CASSLTTSGTGLNRDTF
CDR3 DNA: TGTGCCAGCAGCCTTACCACTTCCGGGACAGGGCTTAACCGGGACACCTTC

V gene: TRBV7-2
clone size: -
D gene: TRBD2
J gene: TRBJ2-1
CDR3 protein: CASSWNRDYGWNEQFF
CDR3 DNA: TGTGCCAGCAGCTGGAACCGGGACTATGGATGGAATGAGCAGTTCTTC

V gene: TRBV10-3
clone size: -
D gene: -
J gene: TRBJ2-7
CDR3 protein: CAISEPIQGNEQYF
CDR3 DNA: TGTGCCATCAGTGAGCCAATACAGGGAAACGAGCAGTACTTC

V gene: TRBV5-1
clone size: once
D gene: -
J gene: TRBJ2-1
CDR3 protein: CASSLVAGYNEQFF
CDR3 DNA: TGCGCCAGCAGCTTGGTGGCTGGCTACAATGAGCAGTTCTTC

V gene: TRBV28
clone size: -
D gene: TRBD1
J gene: TRBJ1-1
CDR3 protein: CASRPPGQGMNTEAFF
CDR3 DNA: TGTGCCAGCAGGCCACCGGGACAGGGGATGAACACTGAAGCTTTCTTT

V gene: TRBV25-1
clone size: -
D gene: TRBD1
J gene: TRBJ1-5
CDR3 protein: CASSDGTGKGNQPQHF
CDR3 DNA: TGTGCCAGCAGTGATGGGACAGGGAAGGGAAATCAGCCCCAGCATTTT

V gene: TRBV30
clone size: -
D gene: TRBD1
J gene: TRBJ2-3
CDR3 protein: CAWGFPGQDRTDTQYF
CDR3 DNA: TGTGCCTGGGGATTTCCCGGACAGGATCGCACAGATACGCAGTATTTT

V gene: TRBV12-3/TRBV12-4
clone size: -
D gene: -
J gene: TRBJ2-7
CDR3 protein: CASRSDNSYEQYF
CDR3 DNA: TGTGCCAGCAGATCGGACAATTCCTACGAGCAGTACTTC

V gene: TRBV6-2/TRBV6-3
clone size: -
D gene: -
J gene: TRBJ1-5
CDR3 protein: CASSYHRENQPQHF
CDR3 DNA: TGTGCCAGCAGTTACCACAGGGAGAATCAGCCCCAGCATTTT